The 18 T cell receptor beta chains presented below share a single source sample, sequenced in a study of radiotherapy plus CTLA-4 blockade in lung cancer. The protocol was immunoSEQ multiplex PCR, while the TCRdb copy is restricted to in-frame clones and leaves out a portion. Of 70,000 to 95,000 clones in the sample, around 87% were seen once. This specimen was peripheral blood, taken from a patient treated with radiotherapy plus ipilimumab. These receptors all stem from a human donor with non-small cell lung cancer that progressed on radiotherapy plus ipilimumab.

The table lists this clone with a few counts. J is TRBJ2-2 and V is TRBV18, with TRBD2 matching over 7 bases. The length of the CDR3 is 16 residues. Germline V gives CDR1 KGHSH, CDR2 LQKENI. Losses at the gene ends were 8 bases for V and 0 bases for J; bases not matched to a gene: 9. The CDR3 loop reads CASPTGGSTNTGELFF. The CDR3 region has the DNA TGTGCCAGCCCGACCGGGGGGTCCACGAACACCGGGGAGCTGTTTTTT.

The CDR3 region has the DNA TGCGCCCGCCCGAAGGATCCGTTCTTC. Its protein is CARPKDPFF. V usage is TRBV10-1 and J usage is TRBJ2-1; D gene uncertain. The V end lost 11 bases, the J end lost 15 bases, and 14 bases lay between the germline ends. This CDR3 is built from 9 residues. Germline CDR1 and CDR2: WNHNN and SYGVQD (reference sequence).

This chain uses TRBV18 with TRBJ2-7; weak D call: TRBD1 (5 bases). The germline CDR1 and CDR2 sequences are KGHSH and LQKENI. The CDR3 is made up of 14 amino acids. Trimming took off 0 bases at V and 2 bases at J, with 8 bases between the two ends. CDR3 loop: CASSPPDTPYEQYF. CDR3 DNA: TGTGCCAGCTCACCACCGGACACCCCCTACGAGCAGTACTTC.

The chain links TRBV5-4 to TRBJ1-1, with D perhaps TRBD1 (5 bases). With 4 bases removed from V and 5 bases from J, the gap between germline ends came to 18 bases. The CDR3 runs to 15 residues. CDR1 is SGHNT, CDR2 YYREEE, per germline (reference sequence). The CDR3 reads CASSRDGGGNTEAFF. CDR3 sequence (DNA): TGTGCCAGCAGCAGGGACGGGGGAGGAAATACTGAAGCTTTCTTT.

This chain links TRBV28 with TRBJ1-2; D possibly corresponds to TRBD1 (5 bases). CDR3 size: 14 residues. CDR1 is MDHEN, CDR2 SYDVKM, per germline. V lost 6 bases and J lost 14, with 25 bases in between. The CDR3, as DNA: TGTGCCAGCAGGGAGACCGGGGCCGAGTGGAGGGGAACCTTC. The encoded protein is CASRETGAEWRGTF.

The chain uses TRBV6-5 and TRBJ1-6; D ambiguous. Trimming left V 6 bases short and J 10 bases short, with 16 bases between. This CDR3 is 14 amino acids long. Looked up from germline, CDR1 is MNHEY and CDR2 is SVGAGI. The CDR3: CASSTRPRGSPLHF. In DNA form, the CDR3 reads TGTGCCAGCAGCACCCGACCCCGGGGATCACCCCTCCACTTT.

The V gene is TRBV7-8, the J gene TRBJ2-2; D is possibly TRBD1 (5 bases). Germline V gives CDR1 SGHVS, CDR2 FQNEAQ. The CDR3 is made up of 15 amino acids. V lost 4 bases and J 6 bases, leaving 15 bases between the germline ends. The CDR3 region has the DNA TGTGCCAGCAGCTCCAGGGAAGGTGGAGCCGGGGAGCTGTTTTTT. This codes for CASSSREGGAGELFF.

The gene calls are TRBV11-1 and TRBJ2-7, with D uncertain. The CDR3 covers 13 residues. The V and J ends lost 6 bases and 0 bases respectively, with 9 bases between them. Germline V lookup: CDR1 SGHAT, CDR2 FQDESV (reference sequence). Written as DNA, the CDR3 is TGTGCCAGCAGTGGCCAGGTCTCCTACGAGCAGTACTTC. Encoded protein: CASSGQVSYEQYF. Variable domain in full (rest from reference TRBV11-1 and TRBJ2-7): EAEVAQSPRYKITEKSQAVAFWCDPISGHATLYWYRQILGQGPELLVQFQDESVVDDSQLPKDRFSAERLKGVDSTLKIQPAELGDSAMYLCASSGQVSYEQYFGPGTRLTVT.

The CDR3 region has the DNA TGTGCCAGCAGCCCAGCGGGTGCCCTCTACGAGCAGTACTTC. This translates into CASSPAGALYEQYF. The chain combines TRBV14 with TRBJ2-7, with D perhaps TRBD2 (6 bases). The CDR3 covers 14 residues. From germline, CDR1 is SGHDN and CDR2 FVKESK. Trimming took 4 bases from V and 3 from J, leaving 13 bases between them.

The chain has TRBV19 and TRBJ1-1, with 8 bases aligning to TRBD1. Germline V gene lookup returns CDR1 LNHDA and CDR2 SQIVND (reference sequence). The CDR3 consists of 17 residues. The J segment lost 8 bases and the V segment lost 1 base, leaving 15 bases of the junction unmatched. The CDR3 loop reads CASSIVGPTGGVVEAFF. The CDR3 DNA follows: TGTGCCAGTAGTATAGTGGGTCCCACAGGGGGGGTGGTCGAAGCTTTCTTT.

This clone was seen a handful of times. V and J are TRBV5-8 and TRBJ1-1; maybe TRBD1 (6 bases). The CDR3 consists of 14 residues. Per germline, CDR1 SGHTS and CDR2 YDEGEE. Trimming pared 0 bases from V and 4 bases from J, leaving 10 bases between. CDR3 region: CASSLAQGFTEAFF. Here the CDR3 DNA reads TGTGCCAGCAGCTTGGCGCAGGGGTTCACTGAAGCTTTCTTT.

The rearrangement links TRBV7-3 to TRBJ2-3, with D maybe TRBD1 (5 bases). Trimming took off 7 bases at V and 1 base at J, with 15 bases between the two ends. Germline CDR1 and CDR2: SGHTA and FQGTGA. The CDR3 totals 15 residues. DNA for the CDR3: TGTGCCAGCACCCTAGGGGATACGGGCACAGATACGCAGTATTTT. Amino acids: CASTLGDTGTDTQYF.

This chain links TRBV6-1 with TRBJ2-7; 9 positions match TRBD1. The V gene's germline CDR1 is MNHNS and CDR2 SASEGT. V lost 4 bases to trimming and J lost 5 bases; unmatched junction nucleotides: 9. CDR3 length: 15 residues. Here the CDR3 DNA reads TGTGCCAGCAGTGGCAAGACAGGGGGTCGCGACGAGCAGTACTTC. Residues: CASSGKTGGRDEQYF.

V gene TRBV9 combines with J gene TRBJ1-5; D is undetermined. Deletions cut 3 bases from V and 0 bases from J, with 7 bases between. The CDR3 runs 14 residues. The germline gives CDR1 SGDLS, CDR2 YYNGEE. The CDR3, as DNA: TGTGCCAGCAGCGCAGGCAATAGCAATCAGCCCCAGCATTTT. The encoded protein is CASSAGNSNQPQHF.

V gene TRBV2 combines with J gene TRBJ1-5; a possible D gene is TRBD1 (5 bases). Deletions cut 5 bases from V and 5 bases from J, with 16 bases between. CDR1 is SNHLY, CDR2 FYNNEI, per germline. The CDR3 runs to 15 residues. The CDR3 DNA reads as TGTGCCAGCAGTCCGGGACGGACTGTGGATCAGCCCCAGCATTTT. Translating it yields CASSPGRTVDQPQHF.

This clone has just a few counts. V gene TRBV10-3 combines with J gene TRBJ2-3; D call uncertain. This CDR3 contains 12 residues. Trimming removed 6 bases from V and 2 bases from J, with 6 bases in between. In germline, CDR1 is ENHRY, CDR2 SYGVKD. The chain's CDR3 is CAIRPNTDTQYF. In nucleotides, the CDR3 is TGTGCCATCAGACCCAACACAGATACGCAGTATTTT.

The genes are TRBV30 and TRBJ2-2; TRBD2 agrees at 7 bases. V lost 4 bases, J lost 0 bases, and 5 bases stayed unmatched. Germline CDR1 GTSNPN, CDR2 SVGIG (reference sequence). The CDR3 is made up of 15 amino acids. The CDR3: CAWTLGGTNTGELFF. DNA for the CDR3: TGTGCCTGGACCCTCGGGGGGACGAACACCGGGGAGCTGTTTTTT.

The CDR3 bases are TGTGCCAGCAGTCGGCCCCCGGGGACACAGTGGGAGCAGTACTTC. This translates into CASSRPPGTQWEQYF. The V call is TRBV28, the J call TRBJ2-7, with D maybe TRBD1 (6 bases). Per germline, CDR1 MDHEN and CDR2 SYDVKM. The V end lost 5 bases, the J end lost 7 bases, and 21 bases lay between the germline ends. The CDR3 has 15 residues.